This is a list of T cell receptor beta chains from one sample in a study of blood T cell repertoires in COVID-19. Clones were sequenced by immunoSEQ multiplex PCR, and TCRdb holds only the in-frame ones, with some missing. The top ten clones hold 1.9% of a sample with 200,000 to 300,000 clones, approximately 82% of them seen once. The sample consisted of peripheral blood. These receptors were collected from an elderly woman with acute or convalescent COVID-19. CDR3s include the opening cysteine and the closing phenylalanine or tryptophan. Fields, in order: CDR3 protein, CDR3 DNA, J gene, V gene, clone size, D gene. The D gene is left open where the match is weak. Rows give clone size only sometimes, using once, few, many, or a class for an expanded clone.

CDR3: CASRPSGGASTGELFF; DNA: TGTGCCAGCAGACCCAGCGGGGGGGCGAGCACCGGGGAGCTGTTTTTT; J: TRBJ2-2; V: TRBV5-4; size: -; D: TRBD2
CDR3: CASSQDLGQVNTEAFF; DNA: TGCGCCAGCAGCCAAGATCTCGGACAAGTGAACACTGAAGCTTTCTTT; J: TRBJ1-1; V: TRBV4-3; size: many; D: -
CDR3: CASSLGTTGDSNQPQHF; DNA: TGTGCCAGCAGCTTGGGGACGACAGGGGATAGCAATCAGCCCCAGCATTTT; J: TRBJ1-5; V: TRBV5-5; size: -; D: TRBD1
CDR3: CASSVGAGSSYEQYF; DNA: TGTGCCAGCAGCGTAGGAGCGGGGAGCTCCTACGAGCAGTACTTC; J: TRBJ2-7; V: TRBV9; size: -; D: TRBD2
CDR3: CASRRGGGGVYEQYF; DNA: TGTGCCAGCAGGCGGGGAGGAGGCGGGGTCTACGAGCAGTACTTC; J: TRBJ2-7; V: TRBV28; size: -; D: -
CDR3: CASSTGTNSYNEQFF; DNA: TGTGCCAGCAGTACCGGGACTAACTCCTACAATGAGCAGTTCTTC; J: TRBJ2-1; V: TRBV11-1; size: -; D: TRBD2
CDR3: CASSVAATGDSQETQYF; DNA: TGTGCCAGCAGTGTAGCTGCAACAGGGGATTCCCAAGAGACCCAGTACTTC; J: TRBJ2-5; V: TRBV6-1; size: -; D: TRBD1
CDR3: CASRFTDRATGSPLHF; DNA: TGTGCCAGCAGGTTCACGGACCGGGCAACGGGATCACCCCTCCACTTT; J: TRBJ1-6; V: TRBV28; size: -; D: -
CDR3: CASSTPQGYEQYF; DNA: TGTGCCAGCAGTACACCACAGGGGTACGAGCAGTACTTC; J: TRBJ2-7; V: TRBV12-3/TRBV12-4; size: -; D: TRBD1
CDR3: CASSEAGTANYGYTF; DNA: TGTGCCAGCAGTGAAGCGGGGACAGCTAACTATGGCTACACCTTC; J: TRBJ1-2; V: TRBV6-1; size: -; D: TRBD1
CDR3: CATSDTGTGSSAQYF; DNA: TGTGCCACCAGTGATACCGGGACAGGGTCTTCTGCGCAGTATTTT; J: TRBJ2-3; V: TRBV24-1; size: -; D: TRBD1
CDR3: CASSPRGATNEKLFF; DNA: TGCGCCAGCAGCCCCAGAGGTGCAACTAATGAAAAACTGTTTTTT; J: TRBJ1-4; V: TRBV4-3; size: once; D: -
CDR3: CSVTGTTRDGTQYF; DNA: TGCAGCGTTACAGGTACTACAAGAGACGGGACCCAGTACTTC; J: TRBJ2-5; V: TRBV29-1; size: -; D: -
CDR3: CASSIRDTGPYEQYF; DNA: TGTGCCAGCAGCATCCGGGACACGGGACCCTACGAGCAGTACTTC; J: TRBJ2-7; V: TRBV11-2; size: -; D: -
CDR3: CASVRGRSSVEQYF; DNA: TGTGCCAGCGTGCGGGGCAGATCTTCAGTTGAGCAGTACTTC; J: TRBJ2-7; V: TRBV2; size: -; D: -
CDR3: CASSLLQAQNTEAFF; DNA: TGTGCCAGTTCTTTGCTTCAGGCCCAGAACACTGAAGCTTTCTTT; J: TRBJ1-1; V: TRBV18; size: -; D: -
CDR3: CASSPAATGELFF; DNA: TGCGCCAGCAGCCCGGCGGCCACCGGGGAGCTGTTTTTT; J: TRBJ2-2; V: TRBV5-1; size: -; D: -
CDR3: CASSSRYNEQFF; DNA: TGTGCCAGCAGCTCCCGTTACAATGAGCAGTTCTTC; J: TRBJ2-1; V: TRBV3-1/TRBV3-2; size: -; D: -
CDR3: CASSLRLAGAWGEQYF; DNA: TGTGCCAGCAGCTTGAGGCTAGCGGGAGCCTGGGGGGAGCAGTACTTC; J: TRBJ2-7; V: TRBV5-6; size: once; D: TRBD2
CDR3: CASSSLAGGLYTGELFF; DNA: TGTGCCAGCAGCTCCTTAGCGGGAGGGCTGTACACCGGGGAGCTGTTTTTT; J: TRBJ2-2; V: TRBV7-2; size: -; D: TRBD2
CDR3: CARSLVQGYGYTF; DNA: TGTGCCAGAAGCTTGGTTCAGGGCTATGGCTACACCTTC; J: TRBJ1-2; V: TRBV5-3; size: -; D: -
CDR3: CASKHFRGSGPGELFF; DNA: TGTGCCAGTAAGCACTTTCGGGGGTCCGGGCCCGGGGAGCTGTTTTTT; J: TRBJ2-2; V: TRBV19; size: -; D: -
CDR3: CATSDPAQRLGGELFF; DNA: TGTGCCACCAGTGATCCCGCCCAGCGGCTCGGCGGGGAGCTGTTTTTT; J: TRBJ2-2; V: TRBV24-1; size: -; D: -
CDR3: CASSPQGFNQPQHF; DNA: TGTGCCAGCAGCCCACAGGGTTTCAATCAGCCCCAGCATTTT; J: TRBJ1-5; V: TRBV9; size: once; D: -
CDR3: CASSLDRLVEAFF; DNA: TGTGCCAGCAGCTTGGACAGGTTGGTGGAAGCTTTCTTT; J: TRBJ1-1; V: TRBV7-9; size: -; D: TRBD1
CDR3: CASTLEVRAGNTIYF; DNA: TGTGCCAGTACCCTGGAGGTGAGAGCTGGAAACACCATATATTTT; J: TRBJ1-3; V: TRBV19; size: -; D: -
CDR3: CATSKSGRLLGGELFF; DNA: TGTGCCACCAGCAAGAGCGGGAGGCTCCTCGGCGGGGAGCTGTTTTTT; J: TRBJ2-2; V: TRBV15; size: once; D: TRBD2
CDR3: CASSYGAGLDTEAFF; DNA: TGTGCCAGCAGTTATGGGGCAGGGCTCGACACTGAAGCTTTCTTT; J: TRBJ1-1; V: TRBV6-5; size: once; D: -
CDR3: CASKVTANDNIQYF; DNA: TGTGCCAGCAAAGTTACAGCCAACGACAACATTCAGTACTTC; J: TRBJ2-4; V: TRBV3-1/TRBV3-2; size: -; D: -
CDR3: CASMSPGGPTNEKLFF; DNA: TGTGCCAGCATGTCGCCGGGGGGACCAACTAATGAAAAACTGTTTTTT; J: TRBJ1-4; V: TRBV28; size: -; D: -
CDR3: CASRARDRGLDEQFF; DNA: TGCGCCAGCAGGGCCCGGGACAGGGGGTTAGATGAGCAGTTCTTC; J: TRBJ2-1; V: TRBV5-1; size: -; D: TRBD1
CDR3: CASSLGGRTGASPLHF; DNA: TGCGCCAGCAGCTTGGGGGGGCGGACAGGGGCTTCACCCCTCCACTTT; J: TRBJ1-6; V: TRBV5-1; size: -; D: TRBD1
CDR3: CASSQRDGYTF; DNA: TGTGCCAGCAGCCAGCGCGATGGCTACACCTTC; J: TRBJ1-2; V: TRBV4-2; size: -; D: -
CDR3: CASSHPGYRDGYTF; DNA: TGCGCCAGCAGCCATCCCGGATACAGGGACGGCTACACCTTC; J: TRBJ1-2; V: TRBV4-1; size: -; D: -
CDR3: CASSWLEGGTQYF; DNA: TGTGCCAGCAGCTGGTTGGAAGGGGGGACCCAGTACTTC; J: TRBJ2-5; V: TRBV7-3; size: -; D: -
CDR3: CASSLGQSYGYTF; DNA: TGTGCCAGCAGCTTAGGTCAGTCCTATGGCTACACCTTC; J: TRBJ1-2; V: TRBV7-9; size: -; D: -
CDR3: CASSFGPQETQYF; DNA: TGTGCCAGCAGCTTTGGCCCCCAAGAGACCCAGTACTTC; J: TRBJ2-5; V: TRBV7-9; size: -; D: -
CDR3: CASSTTSGSYNEQFF; DNA: TGCGCCAGCAGCACGACTAGCGGGAGCTACAATGAGCAGTTCTTC; J: TRBJ2-1; V: TRBV5-1; size: -; D: TRBD2
CDR3: CASSLTTGTEAFF; DNA: TGTGCCAGCAGCTTAACGACAGGGACTGAAGCTTTCTTT; J: TRBJ1-1; V: TRBV7-3; size: -; D: TRBD1
CDR3: CASSQPRATTSKYF; DNA: TGCGCCAGCAGCCAACCTCGAGCGACCACCTCAAAGTATTTT; J: TRBJ2-3; V: TRBV4-1; size: -; D: -
CDR3: CAWSQTDRVRDTQYF; DNA: TGTGCCTGGAGTCAAACGGACAGGGTGCGGGATACGCAGTATTTT; J: TRBJ2-3; V: TRBV30; size: -; D: TRBD1
CDR3: CASSLGLQSSGANVLTF; DNA: TGCGCCAGCAGCTTGGGACTACAGAGCTCTGGGGCCAACGTCCTGACTTTC; J: TRBJ2-6; V: TRBV5-1; size: -; D: -
CDR3: CASSSGQPAASTDTQYF; DNA: TGTGCCAGCAGTTCCGGACAGCCCGCTGCTAGCACAGATACGCAGTATTTT; J: TRBJ2-3; V: TRBV28; size: -; D: -
CDR3: CASSQGQGPSGEQYF; DNA: TGTGCCAGCAGCCAAGGACAGGGCCCGTCGGGCGAGCAGTACTTC; J: TRBJ2-7; V: TRBV3-1/TRBV3-2; size: -; D: TRBD1
CDR3: CASSFAGVASPLHF; DNA: TGTGCCAGCAGCTTCGCAGGGGTCGCTTCACCCCTCCACTTT; J: TRBJ1-6; V: TRBV7-3; size: -; D: -
CDR3: CASSYTGFNQPQHF; DNA: TGTGCCAGCAGTTACACGGGGTTCAATCAGCCCCAGCATTTT; J: TRBJ1-5; V: TRBV6-2/TRBV6-3; size: -; D: -
CDR3: CASSPRTGGWGTDTQYF; DNA: TGTGCCAGCAGTCCAAGGACAGGGGGCTGGGGCACAGATACGCAGTATTTT; J: TRBJ2-3; V: TRBV27; size: -; D: TRBD1
CDR3: CASSYSRALNQPQHF; DNA: TGTGCCAGCAGTTACTCGAGGGCCCTCAATCAGCCCCAGCATTTT; J: TRBJ1-5; V: TRBV6-2/TRBV6-3; size: -; D: -
CDR3: CASSRGRGYTF; DNA: TGTGCCAGCAGCCGCGGGCGTGGCTACACCTTC; J: TRBJ1-2; V: TRBV3-1/TRBV3-2; size: -; D: -
CDR3: CASSPTGATNEKLFF; DNA: TGCGCCAGCAGCCCAACAGGGGCAACTAATGAAAAACTGTTTTTT; J: TRBJ1-4; V: TRBV5-1; size: -; D: TRBD1